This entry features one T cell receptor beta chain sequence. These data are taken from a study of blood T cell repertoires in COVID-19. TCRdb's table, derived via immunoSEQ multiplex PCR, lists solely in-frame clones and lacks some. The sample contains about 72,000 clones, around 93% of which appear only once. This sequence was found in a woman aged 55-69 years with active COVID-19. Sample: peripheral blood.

CDR3 bases: TGTGCCACCTCTGACAGGAGCTCCTACGAGCAGTACTTC. It yields the protein CATSDRSSYEQYF. The rearrangement uses TRBV25-1 and TRBJ2-7, with D tentatively TRBD1 (6 bases). Germline V CDR1 and CDR2: MGHDK, SYGVNS. This CDR3 comprises 13 residues. Trimming removed 10 bases at V and 0 bases at J, with 13 bases between.